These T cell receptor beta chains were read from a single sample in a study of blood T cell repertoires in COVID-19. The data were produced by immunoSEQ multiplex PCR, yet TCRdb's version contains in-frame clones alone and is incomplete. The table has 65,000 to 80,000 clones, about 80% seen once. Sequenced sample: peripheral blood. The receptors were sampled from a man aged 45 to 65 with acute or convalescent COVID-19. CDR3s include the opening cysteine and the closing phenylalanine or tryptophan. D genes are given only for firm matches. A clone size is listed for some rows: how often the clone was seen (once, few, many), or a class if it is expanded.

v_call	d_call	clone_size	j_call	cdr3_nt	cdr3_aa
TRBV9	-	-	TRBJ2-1	TGTGCCAGCAGCGTAGACGTAGCGCAATATTCGGGCAATGAGCAGTTCTTC	CASSVDVAQYSGNEQFF
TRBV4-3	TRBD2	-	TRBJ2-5	TGCGCCAGCAGCCAAGCGTCGGCGGGAGAATCGGAGACCCAGTACTTC	CASSQASAGESETQYF
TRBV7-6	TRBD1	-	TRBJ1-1	TGTGCCAGCAGCCAGAGGGGGCAGCTGGAAACTGAAGCTTTCTTT	CASSQRGQLETEAFF
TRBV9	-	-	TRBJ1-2	TGTGCCAGCAGCGTAGACAGCAAAAACTATGGCTACACCTTC	CASSVDSKNYGYTF
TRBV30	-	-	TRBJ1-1	TGTGCCTGGAGGGACCTGGACAGCGAAGCTTTCTTT	CAWRDLDSEAFF
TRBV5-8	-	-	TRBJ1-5	TGTGCCAGCAGCTTCCTCACAGGAGTTAGCAATCAGCCCCAGCATTTT	CASSFLTGVSNQPQHF
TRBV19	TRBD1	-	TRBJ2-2	TGTGCCAGTAGTACGGACAGGGGCGCCGGGGAGCTGTTTTTT	CASSTDRGAGELFF
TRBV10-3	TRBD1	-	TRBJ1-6	TGTGCCATCAGTCCGGGACAGTCCGGGGTACTCCTCCACTTT	CAISPGQSGVLLHF
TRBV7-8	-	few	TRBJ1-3	TGTGCTACGCGGGCAGCTGGAAACACCATATATTTT	CATRAAGNTIYF
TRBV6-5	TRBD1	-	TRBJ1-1	TGTGCCAGCAAACGACAGGGGACCTCAAACACTGAAGCTTTCTTT	CASKRQGTSNTEAFF
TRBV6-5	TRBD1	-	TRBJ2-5	TGTGCCAGCAGTTACTCACAGGGGGTTGAGACCCAGTACTTC	CASSYSQGVETQYF
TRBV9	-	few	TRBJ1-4	TGTGCCAGCAGCCCTTGGGAGGGAGGAAATGAAAAACTGTTTTTT	CASSPWEGGNEKLFF
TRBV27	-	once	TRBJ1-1	TGTGCCAGCAGTTTATCCCGGGGGACGGAAGCTTTCTTT	CASSLSRGTEAFF
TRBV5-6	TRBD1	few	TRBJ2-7	TGTGCCAGCAGCTCCTTAAACAGGGGGTTCTACGAGCAGTACTTC	CASSSLNRGFYEQYF
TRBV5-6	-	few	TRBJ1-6	TGTGCCAGCAGCGATTCAGGGACTCCCTCCTATAATTCACCCCTCCACTTT	CASSDSGTPSYNSPLHF
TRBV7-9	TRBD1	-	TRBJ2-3	TGTGCCAGCAGACACGGGACAGGCACAGATACGCAGTATTTT	CASRHGTGTDTQYF
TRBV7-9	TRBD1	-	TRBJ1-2	TGTGCCAGCAGCTTAGGTACTAGGGGGCCCTCCCTGTTTGGCTACACCTTC	CASSLGTRGPSLFGYTF
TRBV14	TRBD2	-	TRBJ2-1	TGTGCCAGCGGACGGAGGAGCGGGAGATCGTCGTCCTACAATGAGCAGTTCTTC	CASGRRSGRSSSYNEQFF
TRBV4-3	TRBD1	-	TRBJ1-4	TGCGCCAGCAGCCCCCGGGACAGTTTTAATGAAAAACTGTTTTTT	CASSPRDSFNEKLFF
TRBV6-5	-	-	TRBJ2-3	TGTGCCAGCACCACCACCGGGGATACGCAGTATTTT	CASTTTGDTQYF
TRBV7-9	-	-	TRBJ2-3	TGTGCCAGCAGCGGAGCTCGTGCGCAAGGAGATACGCAGTATTTT	CASSGARAQGDTQYF
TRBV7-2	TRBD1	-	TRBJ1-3	TGTGCCAGCAGAAAAGGCCCCGGGACAGGGTACTCTGGAAACACCATATATTTT	CASRKGPGTGYSGNTIYF
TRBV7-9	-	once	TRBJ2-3	TGTGCCAGCAGCTTAGTCAGGGGAAGCACAGATACGCAGTATTTT	CASSLVRGSTDTQYF
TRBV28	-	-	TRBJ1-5	TGTGCCAGCATTGAGTCCCGCGGGCTGGCGCAGCCCCAGCATTTT	CASIESRGLAQPQHF
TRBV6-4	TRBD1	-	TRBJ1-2	TGTGCCAGCAGTCCCGGGACAGGAATAGCTAACTATGGCTACACCTTC	CASSPGTGIANYGYTF
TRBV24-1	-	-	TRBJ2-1	TGTGCCACCAGTGATTCAACTTTCGACAATGAGCAGTTCTTC	CATSDSTFDNEQFF
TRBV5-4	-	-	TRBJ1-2	TGTGCCAGCAGCTACAGGGAAAATAACTATGGCTACACCTTC	CASSYRENNYGYTF
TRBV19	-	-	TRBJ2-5	TGTGCCAGTAGTATCGGACAGACACAAGAGACCCAGTACTTC	CASSIGQTQETQYF
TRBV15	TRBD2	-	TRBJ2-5	TGTGCCACCAGCACCCTACGGGGGGTCCAAGAGACCCAGTACTTC	CATSTLRGVQETQYF
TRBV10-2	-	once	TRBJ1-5	TGCGCCAGCAAGGACGGGGGTAGCAATCAGCCCCAGCATTTT	CASKDGGSNQPQHF
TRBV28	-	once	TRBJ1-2	TGTGCCAGCAGTGCCTCCCTCGGGGAACTTGGGGGCTACACCTTC	CASSASLGELGGYTF
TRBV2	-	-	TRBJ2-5	TGTGCCAGCAACCCCGGAGAGGCTATCCCATCTCTGGAGACCCAGTACTTC	CASNPGEAIPSLETQYF
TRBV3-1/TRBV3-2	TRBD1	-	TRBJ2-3	TGTGCCAGCAGCCGTGGGACAGGGGGCACAGATACGCAGTATTTT	CASSRGTGGTDTQYF
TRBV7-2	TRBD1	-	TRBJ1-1	TGTGCCAGCAGCTTCATAGCCGGGACAGGGGGCGTAGGAGCTTTCTTT	CASSFIAGTGGVGAFF
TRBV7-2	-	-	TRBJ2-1	TGTGCCAGCAGCTTTTCCCTGTCTGAGCAGTTCTTC	CASSFSLSEQFF
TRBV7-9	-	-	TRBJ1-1	TGTGCCAGCAGCTTATACCAGTACACTGAAGCTTTCTTT	CASSLYQYTEAFF
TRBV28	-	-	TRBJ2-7	TGTGCCAGCAGTTTGGGCCGCGAGCAGTACTTC	CASSLGREQYF
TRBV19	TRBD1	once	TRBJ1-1	TGTGCCAGTAGTATAGATCGCTTTAGGGGGCGAGATCGAACTGAAGCTTTCTTT	CASSIDRFRGRDRTEAFF
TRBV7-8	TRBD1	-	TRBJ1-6	TGTGCCAGCAGCCAGGGACAGAGGAATTCACCCCTCCACTTT	CASSQGQRNSPLHF
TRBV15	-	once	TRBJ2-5	TGTGCCACCAGCTCCCGGGAAACAGGGACAATGGGGACCCAGTACTTC	CATSSRETGTMGTQYF
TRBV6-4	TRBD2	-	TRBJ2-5	TGTGCCAGCAGGGGCCTCGGGCACGAAGGGGAGGGGACTATCCAAGAGACCCAGTACTTC	CASRGLGHEGEGTIQETQYF
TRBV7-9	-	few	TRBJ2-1	TGTGCCAGCAGCTTAGACCGGGGACTGATCTACAATGAGCAGTTCTTC	CASSLDRGLIYNEQFF
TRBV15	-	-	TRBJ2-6	TGTGCCACCAGCAGAGATATGGGGCATGGTTCTGGGGCCAACGTCCTGACTTTC	CATSRDMGHGSGANVLTF
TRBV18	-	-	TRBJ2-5	TGTGCCAGCTCACCCGGGACTTTAGAGACCCAGTACTTC	CASSPGTLETQYF